This TCR beta chain was sequenced during a study of T cells in Graves' hyperthyroidism and ophthalmopathy. This CDR3 has 15 residues. Per germline, CDR1 SQVTM and CDR2 ANQGSEA. The junction had 9 bases not matched to a gene; V was cut back by 4 bases and J by 0 bases. The investigators amplified TCR beta CDR3 regions from RNA transcripts. The HTBI primer set served for first-round RT-PCR of the TCR CDR3. Each CDR3 protein is one row after TCRdb ran MiXCR on the multiplex PCR reads. The profile covers nearly 250,000 distinct CDR3 sequences, with approximately 25% appearing a single time and around 40% taken by the ten largest. In this sample, this clonotype turned up many times.

The chain is built from TRBV29-1 and TRBJ2-7; 7 nucleotides align to TRBD1. Material: blood. This receptor was obtained from a woman in her thirties or forties with Graves' ophthalmopathy. The CDR3 reads CSVVLGQKTSYEQYF. The CDR3 bases are TGCAGCGTTGTCCTGGGACAGAAAACCTCCTACGAGCAGTACTTC.